This T cell receptor (beta chain) appears in the sequencing data of a study of somatic mutations in cytotoxic T cells in rheumatoid arthritis. As healthy controls, the study included blood donors who had a median age of about 51 years (range roughly 21-70) and were 55% to 70% female. To note about this clone: No antigen is known for it.

The study's findings and limits: Nobody adjusted the slight TRBV07 underrepresentation in rheumatoid arthritis patients for multiple comparisons. Rheumatoid arthritis patients showed CD8+ clonality increasing with age, unlike healthy controls.

This CDR3 is 15 amino acids long. Trimming removed 2 bases from V and 1 base from J, with 11 bases in between. In germline, CDR1 is SGHRS, CDR2 YFSETQ. Method: immunoSEQ multiplex PCR; TCRdb's copy keeps in-frame clones and lacks some. The table lists 20,000 or so clones, roughly 87% of them singletons. The TCR was taken from a woman in her forties or fifties in good health. Specimen: CD8+ T cells sorted from blood. The chain combines TRBV5-1 with TRBJ2-3, with D possibly matching TRBD2 (5 bases). CDR3: CASSFLGRGTDTQYF. The DNA for the CDR3 is TGCGCCAGCAGCTTTTTAGGGCGGGGCACAGATACGCAGTATTTT.